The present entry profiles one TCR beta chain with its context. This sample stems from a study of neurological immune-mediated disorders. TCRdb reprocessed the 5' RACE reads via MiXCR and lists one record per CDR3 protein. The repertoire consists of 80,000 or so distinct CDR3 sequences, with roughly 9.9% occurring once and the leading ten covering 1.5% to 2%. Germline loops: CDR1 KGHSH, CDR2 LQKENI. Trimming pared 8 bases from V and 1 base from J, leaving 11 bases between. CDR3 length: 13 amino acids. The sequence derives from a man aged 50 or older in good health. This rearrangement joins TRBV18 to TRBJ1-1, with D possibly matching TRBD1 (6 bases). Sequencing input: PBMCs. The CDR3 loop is CASSGQSNTEAFF. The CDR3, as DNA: TGTGCCAGCAGCGGACAGTCGAACACTGAAGCTTTCTTT.